This T cell receptor (beta chain) came from a study of T cells expressing NK-cell markers. Study context: Researchers got TCR beta repertoires out of sorted CD3+CD56+NKG2C+, CD3+CD56+NKG2C- and CD3+CD56-NKG2C+ T cells. Study-wide points: Topping the CD3+CD56-NKG2C+ fraction as well were these clonotypes, in a few donors. No clear determination of HCMV specificity was made for expanded NKG2C+ T cell clones.

Germline lookup yields CDR1 SNHLY and CDR2 FYNNEI. The CDR3 has 15 amino acids. Regarding this clonotype: The antigen is not known.

Libraries used 5'RACE template switching adding universal primer site and UMIs. Reanalyzing the 5' RACE reads, TCRdb keeps one entry per CDR3 protein, without DNA. The sample shows hundreds of thousands of distinct CDR3 sequences, and 5% to 5.5% sits with its ten largest clones. The TCR was taken from a man between 18 and 69 years old in good health. The sequencing input was blood T cells: a sorted CD56 or NKG2C T cell subset, CD4+ or CD8+ T cells, or bulk PBMC T cells (not recorded which). J is TRBJ1-5 and V is TRBV2. The CDR3 loop is CASSEEVPENQPQHF. Complete variable domain (other parts from reference TRBV2 and TRBJ1-5): EPEVTQTPSHQVTQMGQEVILRCVPISNHLYFYWYRQILGQKVEFLVSFYNNEISEKSEIFDDQFSVERPDGSNFTLKIRSTKLEDSAMYFCASSEEVPENQPQHFGDGTRLSIL.